This TCR beta chain appears in the sequencing data of a study of identical twins. Trimming cost V 7 bases and J 5 bases, with 14 bases left between them. This CDR3 is built from 14 residues. The germline CDR1 and CDR2 sequences are SEHNR and FQNEAQ (reference sequence). TCRdb itself ran the 5' RACE reads through MiXCR, one entry per CDR3 protein. Here the sample spans 500,000 to 700,000 distinct CDR3 sequences, 7% to 7.5% being singletons. Comments on this clonotype: The target antigen is unknown.

Findings and limits, study-wide: Among out-of-frame alpha sequences shared by twins, low generation probability occurred in excess. The conclusions drew on cross-sectional statistical analysis instead of tracking the same donors.

The same sample was also studied in work on yellow fever vaccine responses in identical twins. As that report states: Twins' vaccine T cell response reportedly seemed partly convergent, partly personalized.

The source of this sequence is a woman between 18 and 29 years old in good health. The rearrangement uses TRBV7-9 and TRBJ2-2, with D perhaps matching TRBD1 (6 bases). Sequenced input: PBMCs. The DNA for the CDR3 is TGTGCCAGCACCAACAGGGCAGGAACCGGGGAGCTGTTTTTT. As protein: CASTNRAGTGELFF.